This TCR beta chain originates from a study of blood T cell repertoires in COVID-19. Trimming shortened V by 6 bases and J by 4 bases, and 7 bases separated the two germline ends. Germline V CDR1 and CDR2: MDHEN, SYDVKM. This CDR3 contains 12 residues. Per the original methods: Nucleated cell counts were estimated from reference gene primer amplification. TCRdb's copy holds only in-frame clones and misses some; the assay was immunoSEQ multiplex PCR. The DNA was the basis for D and trimming; V, J and clone size are from that table. The table has about 70,000 clones, around 87% seen once. The V and J genes are TRBV28 and TRBJ1-5; D is undetermined. The sequence derives from a woman of 80 years or more with active or convalescent COVID-19. The sequencing sample was made of peripheral blood. The CDR3 DNA reads as TGTGCCAGCAGCACGGGGAATCAGCCCCAGCATTTT. This translates into CASSTGNQPQHF.